The 11 T cell receptor beta chains listed next were all sequenced from one sample in a study of shared clonotypes between healthy human individuals. The protocol was immunoSEQ multiplex PCR, while the TCRdb copy is restricted to in-frame clones and leaves out a portion. Among 1 million to 1.2 million clones listed, 60% to 85% were seen once. Source material: memory CD4+ T cells from PBMCs. Subset meaning: CD45RA-negative fraction. Receptors were obtained from a man aged 18-30 years in good health. Some clones in this sample may be carry-over from other donors' samples.

The J gene is TRBJ2-6, the V gene TRBV9; D call uncertain. Germline CDR1 reads SGDLS; CDR2 reads YYNGEE. V gave up 0 bases and J gave up 2 bases, with 3 bases separating them. The CDR3 runs 14 residues. The CDR3 bases are TGTGCCAGCAGCGTAGGTGCTGGGGCCAACGTCCTGACTTTC. Its protein is CASSVGAGANVLTF.

This clone was observed many times. The chain has TRBV4-2 and TRBJ2-7; 7 nucleotides line up with TRBD1. Germline values: CDR1 LGHNA, CDR2 YNFKEQ. This CDR3 contains 14 residues. J was trimmed by 3 bases and V by 1 base; bases with no gene match: 3. CDR3 region: CASSQGQGYYEQYF. The CDR3 nucleotides are TGTGCCAGCAGCCAAGGACAGGGTTACTACGAGCAGTACTTC.

The CDR3 loop is CASSVSPLGTAEQYF. For the CDR3, the DNA is TGTGCCAGCAGCGTATCCCCACTGGGGACAGCCGAGCAGTACTTC. The chain has TRBV9 and TRBJ2-7; 7 nucleotides align to TRBD1. The length of the CDR3 is 15 residues. J was trimmed by 6 bases and V by 1 base; bases with no gene match: 10. CDR1 is SGDLS and CDR2 is YYNGEE in the germline V gene.

This clone was seen just once. The chain couples TRBV5-1 to TRBJ2-7; D unresolved. The CDR3 contains 15 residues. The ends were cut back, 0 bases at V and 0 bases at J, with 10 bases in the middle. Germline V gives CDR1 SGHRS, CDR2 YFSETQ. CDR3 amino acids: CASSLDQWSSYEQYF. The CDR3 nucleotides read TGCGCCAGCAGCTTGGACCAGTGGAGCTCCTACGAGCAGTACTTC. The variable domain in full, completed from reference TRBV5-1 and TRBJ2-7, reads KAGVTQTPRYLIKTRGQQVTLSCSPISGHRSVSWYQQTPGQGLQFLFEYFSETQRNKGNFPGRFSGRQFSNSRSEMNVSTLELGDSALYLCASSLDQWSSYEQYFGPGTRLTVT.

This sequence joins TRBV12-5 and TRBJ2-1, with 11 bases identical to TRBD2. Germline loops: CDR1 LGHNT, CDR2 FRNRAP. The CDR3 contains 15 residues. J lost 8 bases, V lost 2 bases, and 5 bases had no gene match. CDR3 nucleotides: TGTGCTAGTGGTTTGACTAGCGGGAGTAGGGATGAGCAGTTCTTC. Its protein is CASGLTSGSRDEQFF.

The chain couples TRBV6-5 to TRBJ1-5; D unresolved. Germline CDR1 and CDR2: MNHEY and SVGAGI. Trimming removed 4 bases from V and 0 bases from J, with 10 bases in between. The CDR3 has 15 residues. CDR3 DNA sequence: TGTGCCAGCAGTTCCCGGAAAAATAGCAATCAGCCCCAGCATTTT. Residues: CASSSRKNSNQPQHF.

The rearrangement links TRBV5-6 to TRBJ1-1; D not certain. Germline V gene data show CDR1 as SGHDT and CDR2 as YYEEEE. The CDR3 is made up of 15 amino acids. V lost 1 base to trimming and J lost 0 bases, with 10 bases between them. The CDR3 bases are TGTGCCAGCAGCTTGTGGGTACGGATGAACACTGAAGCTTTCTTT. It specifies CASSLWVRMNTEAFF.

To note about this clone: This probably arose from a read error, given a far larger clone one base away. J is TRBJ2-1 and V is TRBV28; tentatively, D is TRBD2 (5 bases). Trimming pared 4 bases from V and 1 base from J, leaving 14 bases between. The CDR3 spans 16 residues. Germline V gene data show CDR1 as MDHEN and CDR2 as SYDVKM. As DNA, the CDR3 is TGTGCCAGCAGTTGCCCTCACGGAGGTTCCTACAATGAGCAGTTCTTC. Its protein product is CASSCPHGGSYNEQFF.

This chain connects TRBV6-1 to TRBJ2-1, with 7 bases aligning to TRBD1. V gave up 7 bases and J gave up 5 bases; unmatched junction bases: 5. The CDR3 contains 13 residues. From germline, CDR1 is MNHNS and CDR2 SASEGT. The CDR3 DNA is TGTGCCAGCACCGGACAGGTACACAATGAGCAGTTCTTC. This gives the protein CASTGQVHNEQFF.

With respect to this clone: Other DNA sequences within the sample encode an identical CDR3. The J gene is TRBJ2-1, the V gene TRBV5-1; TRBD2 matches at 9 bases. Germline assignment: CDR1 SGHRS and CDR2 YFSETQ. This CDR3 has 15 amino acids. With 2 bases clipped from V and 2 bases from J, the junction kept 2 bases outside the gene matches. The CDR3 loop is CASSLGGRAYNEQFF. The CDR3 bases are TGCGCCAGCAGCTTAGGCGGGAGGGCCTACAATGAGCAGTTCTTC. Using reference TRBV5-1 and TRBJ2-1 for the parts outside the CDR3, the full variable domain is KAGVTQTPRYLIKTRGQQVTLSCSPISGHRSVSWYQQTPGQGLQFLFEYFSETQRNKGNFPGRFSGRQFSNSRSEMNVSTLELGDSALYLCASSLGGRAYNEQFFGPGTRLTVL.

The CDR3 loop reads CASSFVGGREQFF. CDR3 sequence (DNA): TGCGCCAGCAGCTTCGTCGGGGGTAGGGAGCAGTTCTTC. J is TRBJ2-1 and V is TRBV5-1; D may be TRBD2 (6 bases). The CDR3 loop spans 13 amino acids. V lost 2 bases, J lost 10 bases, and 13 bases lay in between. The germline V gene encodes CDR1 SGHRS and CDR2 YFSETQ.